This T cell receptor (beta chain) is drawn from a study of CD8 T cells in Susac syndrome. Study observations and caveats: The peak of CD8+ clonal expansion in Susac was seen in TEMRA cells and active patients.

cDNA came from about 0.5 to 1 ug RNA primed by random hexamers. The TCR beta CDR3 was amplified by immunoSEQ multiplex PCR across 54 Vbeta, 13 Jbeta. TCRdb redid the calling of the immunoSEQ multiplex PCR reads with MiXCR, one entry per CDR3 protein. Counted here are roughly 89,000 distinct CDR3 sequences, about 96% occurring once; the ten biggest clones make up about 0.68%. V lost 6 bases, J lost 4 bases, and 16 bases lay in between. Germline lookup yields CDR1 MNHEY and CDR2 SMNVEV (reference sequence). The CDR3 contains 15 residues. Bulk CD8+ and CD4+ cells came from magnetic negative isolation; CD8+ TEMRA by FACS. For this clonotype: The antigen remains unidentified.

What was sequenced was CD8+ T cells from PBMCs. This clonotype was obtained from a human donor with Susac syndrome. The rearrangement joins TRBV27 to TRBJ1-5; D is uncertain. Written as DNA, the CDR3 is TGTGCCAGCAGCAGCCTACCCCTGCGGAATCAGCCCCAGCATTTT. Encoded protein: CASSSLPLRNQPQHF.